This T cell receptor (beta chain) emerged from a study of T cell repertoires in cytomegalovirus infection. Whole-study findings and limits: Carriage of CMV together with the relevant HLA was identifiable through cumulative public TCR beta family frequency.

This clonotype has a single count. The antigen is undetermined. TCRdb re-derived calls from the reads in MiXCR, one entry per CDR3 protein. This sample has about 830,000 distinct CDR3 sequences; about 33% occur once, and the top ten carry around 12%. The sample consisted of cultured CD8+ T cells from PBMCs, taken from culture after CMV antigen stimulation. The clonotype originates from a human donor in good health (CMV status not recorded). Some clones in this sample may be carry-over from other donors' samples.

The CDR3 DNA follows: TGTGCCAGCAGTTGGACAGGGTCGGACTACAATGAGCAGTTCTTC. Translated: CASSWTGSDYNEQFF. The chain recombines TRBV6-5 with TRBJ2-1, with 8 bases aligning to TRBD1. Germline loops: CDR1 MNHEY, CDR2 SVGAGI. V shed 4 bases, J shed 3 bases, and the junction held 5 bases outside the gene matches. The CDR3 loop spans 15 amino acids.